This TCR beta chain was sequenced during a study of blood T cell repertoires in COVID-19. Across the whole study: From the United States, Italy and Spain came samples of acute and convalescent COVID-19.

The authors' processing: Counts of nucleated cells, estimated from reference gene primer amplification, were obtained. TCRdb's copy holds only in-frame clones and misses some; the assay was immunoSEQ multiplex PCR. D and trimming come from the DNA, and the V and J calls and clone size come from that table. The sample lists about 51,000 clones; more than 70% were seen once. The CDR3 spans 12 residues. V shed 8 bases and J shed 6 bases, with 13 bases lying between them. CDR1 is LGHDT, CDR2 YNNKEL, per germline (reference sequence). The sequence derives from an older man with active COVID-19. Sequencing was carried out using peripheral blood. The V call is TRBV3-1 (or the pseudogene TRBV3-2), the J call TRBJ1-2; D gene uncertain. The CDR3 sequence: CASRDLGDGYTF. The CDR3 DNA reads as TGTGCCAGCCGGGATTTAGGAGATGGCTACACCTTC.